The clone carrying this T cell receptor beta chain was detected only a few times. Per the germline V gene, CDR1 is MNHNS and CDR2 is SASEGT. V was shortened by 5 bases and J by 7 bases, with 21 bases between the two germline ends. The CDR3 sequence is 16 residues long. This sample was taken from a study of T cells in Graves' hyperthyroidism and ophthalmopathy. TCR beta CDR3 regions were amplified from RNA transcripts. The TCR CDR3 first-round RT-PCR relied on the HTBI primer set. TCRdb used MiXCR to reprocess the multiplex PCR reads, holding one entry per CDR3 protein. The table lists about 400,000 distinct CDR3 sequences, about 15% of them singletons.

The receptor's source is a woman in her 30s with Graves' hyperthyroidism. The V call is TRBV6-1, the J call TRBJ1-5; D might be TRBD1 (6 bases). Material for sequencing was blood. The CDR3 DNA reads TGTGCCAGCAGTCTCATTACAGGGAGCCCTCGGCAGCCCCAGCATTTT. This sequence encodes CASSLITGSPRQPQHF.